These 32 T cell receptor beta chains came from one sample sequenced in a study of cytotoxic CD8 clonotypes in ibrutinib-treated CLL. Clones were sequenced by immunoSEQ multiplex PCR, and TCRdb holds only the in-frame ones, with some missing. Of 25,000 to 30,000 clones listed, approximately 62% are singletons. The material sequenced was PBMCs, taken before ibrutinib treatment. The receptors were sampled from a human donor with chronic lymphocytic leukemia.

CDR3 nucleotides: TGTGCCAGCAGCTCAACAGGACTGAGCCAAGAGACCCAGTACTTC. Translating it yields CASSSTGLSQETQYF. The chain joins TRBV11-3 to TRBJ2-5; D tentatively reads TRBD1 or TRBD2 (5 bases each). The CDR3 runs 15 residues. The ends were cut back, 4 bases at V and 1 base at J, with 13 bases in the middle. Germline V gives CDR1 SGHNT, CDR2 YENEEA.

V and J are TRBV5-4 and TRBJ2-5; 11 nucleotides line up with TRBD2. Germline trimming cut 2 bases from V and 4 bases from J; bases unmatched to any gene: 4. This CDR3 comprises 15 residues. Germline assignment: CDR1 SGHNT and CDR2 YYREEE (reference sequence). The CDR3 DNA sequence: TGTGCCAGCAGCTTCCTAGCGGGAGGAGGAGAGACCCAGTACTTC. Translating it yields CASSFLAGGGETQYF.

This clone was found a few times. CDR3 protein: CASSLDWNFYNEQFF. CDR3 coding DNA: TGTGCCAGCAGCTTAGATTGGAACTTCTACAATGAGCAGTTCTTC. The rearrangement joins TRBV11-2 to TRBJ2-1; D remains ambiguous. Trimming cost V 0 bases and J 3 bases, with 9 bases left between them. The CDR3 is 15 amino acids. CDR1 and CDR2 (germline): SGHAT, FQNNGV.

In its sample, this clone was seen once. The chain has TRBV2 and TRBJ1-2, with D perhaps TRBD1 (6 bases). Looked up from germline, CDR1 is SNHLY and CDR2 is FYNNEI. V shed 3 bases and J shed 5 bases, with 16 bases lying between them. The CDR3 extends over 15 amino acids. The CDR3 DNA is TGTGCCAGCAGTGATGCAGGGGCGTTAGGGTATGGCTACACCTTC. It encodes CASSDAGALGYGYTF.

V is TRBV9 and J is TRBJ2-7; 11 bases align to TRBD2. With 0 bases clipped from V and 5 bases from J, the junction kept 4 bases outside the gene matches. The CDR3 is made up of 15 amino acids. From germline, CDR1 is SGDLS and CDR2 YYNGEE. The CDR3 spells CASSVGGLAGDEQYF. CDR3 DNA: TGTGCCAGCAGCGTAGGCGGACTAGCGGGCGACGAGCAGTACTTC.

The chain links TRBV7-3 to TRBJ2-7, with 9 bases matching TRBD1. The CDR3 has 14 residues. The germline V gene encodes CDR1 SGHTA and CDR2 FQGTGA. J lost 4 bases, V lost 5 bases, and 6 bases had no gene match. The CDR3 here is CASSPGQGGYEQYF. CDR3 sequence (DNA): TGTGCCAGCAGCCCGGGACAGGGAGGATACGAGCAGTACTTC.

This clone occurred a few times. The chain joins TRBV12-5 to TRBJ2-1; D call uncertain. CDR3 length: 17 residues. Germline CDR1 and CDR2: LGHNT and FRNRAP. The germline V and J ends were trimmed by 6 bases and 8 bases, with 26 bases remaining between them. The CDR3 sequence: CASGFAPTRMPSDEQFF. CDR3 bases: TGTGCTAGTGGATTCGCCCCGACAAGGATGCCGTCGGATGAGCAGTTCTTC.

The V call is TRBV14, the J call TRBJ2-1; no clear D gene. CDR1 is SGHDN, CDR2 FVKESK, per germline. V lost 1 base and J lost 5, with 3 bases in between. The CDR3 covers 12 residues. CDR3 nucleotide sequence: TGTGCCAGCAGCCAAGTGCACAATGAGCAGTTCTTC. Translated: CASSQVHNEQFF.

The genes are TRBV4-1 and TRBJ2-3; 9 bases agree with TRBD2. CDR1 is MGHRA and CDR2 is YSYEKL in the germline V gene. Trimming at V came to 3 bases and at J to 1 base, leaving 2 bases not matched to a gene. The CDR3 is 15 amino acids. The CDR3 DNA follows: TGCGCCAGCAGCCAGTTAGCGGGGGGCACAGATACGCAGTATTTT. Translating it yields CASSQLAGGTDTQYF.

CDR3 amino acids: CASSLFGGVYDEQYF. In DNA form, the CDR3 reads TGTGCCAGCAGCCTCTTCGGGGGGGTATACGACGAGCAGTACTTC. The rearrangement links TRBV27 to TRBJ2-7, with 8 bases lining up with TRBD2. With V trimmed by 6 bases and J by 5 bases, 12 bases remained unmatched. Germline V gene data show CDR1 as MNHEY and CDR2 as SMNVEV (reference sequence). This CDR3 region has 15 residues.

This clone was recorded only once. The chain recombines TRBV19 with TRBJ1-2; no definite D call. Trimming removed 4 bases from V and 2 bases from J, with 14 bases in between. The CDR3 covers 15 residues. The germline V gene has CDR1 LNHDA and CDR2 SQIVND (reference sequence). CDR3 amino acids: CASSSYGLANYGYTF. The DNA of the CDR3 is TGTGCCAGTAGTAGCTATGGTCTAGCGAACTATGGCTACACCTTC.

V usage is TRBV5-4 and J usage is TRBJ2-3; no clear D gene. The CDR3 has 16 residues. The V end was cut by 4 bases, the J end by 0 bases, with 15 bases between. CDR1 and CDR2 (germline): SGHNT, YYREEE (reference sequence). The CDR3 loop is CASSPMSATSTDTQYF. In nucleotides, the CDR3 is TGTGCCAGCAGCCCGATGTCCGCCACTAGCACAGATACGCAGTATTTT.

The V call is TRBV5-8, the J call TRBJ1-6; 7 nucleotides align to TRBD1. With V trimmed by 7 bases and J by 0 bases, 4 bases remained unmatched. This CDR3 contains 15 residues. Germline CDR1 SGHTS, CDR2 YDEGEE. In nucleotides, the CDR3 is TGTGCCAGCTCAGGGGGAGCCTCCTATAATTCACCCCTCCACTTT. It translates to CASSGGASYNSPLHF.

This chain joins TRBV5-6 and TRBJ2-3; 13 bases are a match to TRBD2. The V segment lost 1 base and the J segment 5 bases; nucleotides outside the gene matches: 4. The CDR3 runs to 16 residues. Germline V gene sequence: CDR1 SGHDT, CDR2 YYEEEE. The CDR3 here is CASSLRLAGGLDTQYF. The CDR3 coding sequence is TGTGCCAGCAGCTTGCGACTAGCGGGAGGATTAGATACGCAGTATTTT.

The chain joins TRBV27 to TRBJ2-7, with D possibly TRBD2 on 6 matching bases. The germline V gene encodes CDR1 MNHEY and CDR2 SMNVEV (reference sequence). V lost 0 bases and J lost 1, with 7 bases in between. This CDR3 spans 14 amino acids. In DNA form, the CDR3 reads TGTGCCAGCAGTTTATCGGGGGGATCCTACGAGCAGTACTTC. Its protein product is CASSLSGGSYEQYF.

This chain connects TRBV9 to TRBJ2-3; no clear D gene. Germline V lookup: CDR1 SGDLS, CDR2 YYNGEE. The CDR3 length is 13 residues. V was clipped by 0 bases and J by 4 bases, with 6 bases between them. CDR3 loop: CASSVDRADTQYF. The CDR3 coding sequence is TGTGCCAGCAGCGTAGATCGGGCAGATACGCAGTATTTT.

V is TRBV9 and J is TRBJ1-5; 7 bases match TRBD1. V trimming: 0 bases; J trimming: 5 bases; junction bases outside the gene matches: 5. The V gene's germline CDR1 is SGDLS and CDR2 YYNGEE. The CDR3 extends over 15 amino acids. The CDR3 sequence is CASSVGPDRYQPQHF. CDR3 sequence (DNA): TGTGCCAGCAGCGTAGGCCCGGACAGGTATCAGCCCCAGCATTTT.

This clone appeared a few times. The V call is TRBV6-5, the J call TRBJ2-2, with D hard to call. Germline V gene lookup returns CDR1 MNHEY and CDR2 SVGAGI. This CDR3 is built from 16 residues. V lost 4 bases and J 1 base, leaving 13 bases between the germline ends. The CDR3 is CASSSLLLLNTGELFF. In DNA, the CDR3 is TGTGCCAGCAGTTCCCTCTTATTACTGAACACCGGGGAGCTGTTTTTT.

This sequence joins TRBV7-7 and TRBJ2-1; D possibly corresponds to TRBD2 (6 bases). The CDR3 spans 13 residues. With 0 bases removed from V and 7 bases from J, the gap between germline ends came to 7 bases. In germline, CDR1 is SSHAT, CDR2 FNYEAQ (reference sequence). CDR3 protein: CASSLAGGNEQFF. The DNA for the CDR3 is TGTGCCAGCAGCTTAGCGGGGGGTAATGAGCAGTTCTTC.

The rearrangement links TRBV9 to TRBJ1-2, with TRBD1 matching 7 bases. This CDR3 region has 17 residues. Germline V lookup: CDR1 SGDLS, CDR2 YYNGEE. V was clipped by 0 bases and J by 1 base; unmatched bases: 9. The CDR3 loop is CASSVASGTAVNYGYTF. As DNA, the CDR3 is TGTGCCAGCAGCGTAGCTAGCGGGACAGCGGTTAACTATGGCTACACCTTC.

This clone turned up a few times. V and J are TRBV5-1 and TRBJ1-2; D gene unclear. V lost 0 bases, J lost 8 bases, and 8 bases lay in between. CDR3 length equals 12 residues. CDR1 is SGHRS and CDR2 is YFSETQ in the germline V gene. Written as DNA, the CDR3 is TGCGCCAGCAGCTTGGCCGGTTACGGCTACACCTTC. Translating gives CASSLAGYGYTF. Supplemented by reference TRBV5-1 and TRBJ1-2, the full variable domain reads KAGVTQTPRYLIKTRGQQVTLSCSPISGHRSVSWYQQTPGQGLQFLFEYFSETQRNKGNFPGRFSGRQFSNSRSEMNVSTLELGDSALYLCASSLAGYGYTFGSGTRLTVV.

The chain is built from TRBV6-1 and TRBJ1-1; 8 bases are a match to TRBD1. Germline CDR1 is MNHNS and CDR2 is SASEGT. Germline trimming cut 8 bases from V and 2 bases from J; bases unmatched to any gene: 1. The CDR3 extends over 12 amino acids. In DNA, the CDR3 is TGTGCCAGCGGGACAGGCAACACTGAAGCTTTCTTT. Translating it yields CASGTGNTEAFF.

This rearrangement joins TRBV5-4 to TRBJ2-3; D is perhaps TRBD2 (5 bases). Germline lookup yields CDR1 SGHNT and CDR2 YYREEE (reference sequence). V was cut by 4 bases and J by 2 bases, with 8 bases left in between. This CDR3 contains 13 residues. The CDR3 DNA reads TGTGCCAGCAGCCGGACTGACACAGATACGCAGTATTTT. Its translation: CASSRTDTDTQYF. Based on the CDR3 plus reference TRBV5-4 and TRBJ2-3, the full variable domain is ETGVTQSPTHLIKTRGQQVTLRCSSQSGHNTVSWYQQALGQGPQFIFQYYREEENGRGNFPPRFSGLQFPNYSSELNVNALELDDSALYLCASSRTDTDTQYFGPGTRLTVL.

The V and J genes are TRBV4-1 and TRBJ2-2, with a possible D match to TRBD1 (6 bases). With 1 base removed from V and 4 bases from J, the gap between germline ends came to 13 bases. There are 16 residues in the CDR3. The germline V gene has CDR1 MGHRA and CDR2 YSYEKL. CDR3 sequence: CASSQGTGFGTGELFF. In DNA form, the CDR3 reads TGCGCCAGCAGCCAAGGCACAGGGTTCGGCACCGGGGAGCTGTTTTTT.

Regarding this clone: Other DNA sequences in this sample translate to the same CDR3. The chain has TRBV11-2 and TRBJ2-5, with 8 bases matching TRBD2. Per the germline V gene, CDR1 is SGHAT and CDR2 is FQNNGV. J was trimmed by 4 bases and V by 1 base; bases with no gene match: 2. The CDR3 extends over 14 amino acids. The CDR3 sequence: CASSLAGGRETQYF. CDR3 sequence (DNA): TGTGCCAGCAGCTTAGCGGGGGGGCGAGAGACCCAGTACTTC.

This clone has only a few counts. The chain uses TRBV11-1 and TRBJ2-7; D might be TRBD1 (6 bases). In germline, CDR1 is SGHAT, CDR2 FQDESV (reference sequence). This CDR3 spans 14 amino acids. Trimming left V 3 bases short and J 2 bases short, with 11 bases between. The DNA for the CDR3 is TGTGCCAGCAGCTTCAACAGGGTAGCCTACGAGCAGTACTTC. Translating it yields CASSFNRVAYEQYF.

The chain is built from TRBV27 and TRBJ2-1; 8 nucleotides match TRBD1. There are 14 residues in the CDR3. Trimming cost V 2 bases and J 9 bases; bases outside gene matches: 6. CDR1 is MNHEY and CDR2 is SMNVEV in the germline V gene (reference sequence). Written as DNA, the CDR3 is TGTGCCAGCAGTTTAGACAGGGGCGAGCGTGAGCAGTTCTTC. Encoded protein: CASSLDRGEREQFF.

This clone was found a few times. V and J are TRBV9 and TRBJ2-1, with TRBD2 matching 7 bases. This CDR3 is built from 13 residues. Germline V gene data show CDR1 as SGDLS and CDR2 as YYNGEE. The J segment lost 4 bases and the V segment lost 4 bases, leaving 2 bases of the junction unmatched. This CDR3 reads CASSSGLYNEQFF. CDR3 nucleotide sequence: TGTGCCAGCAGCTCGGGACTATACAATGAGCAGTTCTTC.

The J gene is TRBJ2-2, the V gene TRBV7-2; 8 bases fit TRBD2. Germline values: CDR1 SGHTA, CDR2 FQGNSA. The V gene end was trimmed by 3 bases and the J gene end by 4 bases; junction bases not matched to a gene: 7. The CDR3 length is 16 residues. The CDR3 sequence: CASSLSAGAGTGELFF. The CDR3 DNA sequence: TGTGCCAGCAGCTTGTCAGCGGGAGCGGGCACCGGGGAGCTGTTTTTT.

The gene calls are TRBV11-2 and TRBJ2-1; TRBD2 agrees at 8 bases. There are 15 residues in the CDR3. The germline V gene encodes CDR1 SGHAT and CDR2 FQNNGV. V gave up 5 bases and J gave up 8 bases; unmatched junction bases: 11. The CDR3 nucleotides are TGTGCCAGCAGCCCGAGCGGGGGAGTGATCTATGAGCAGTTCTTC. Encoded protein: CASSPSGGVIYEQFF.

This clone was recorded a few times. The chain carries TRBV7-3 and TRBJ1-1; D is possibly TRBD1 (6 bases). The V end was cut by 2 bases, the J end by 5 bases, with 15 bases between. The CDR3 extends over 15 amino acids. Germline CDR1 is SGHTA and CDR2 is FQGTGA. The CDR3 DNA reads TGTGCCAGCAGCTTATTCCCAGGGGAAGGAACTGAAGCTTTCTTT. Translation: CASSLFPGEGTEAFF.

The chain couples TRBV13 to TRBJ2-1; D not certain. The V and J ends lost 6 bases and 0 bases respectively, with 15 bases between them. The CDR3 spans 16 residues. The V gene's germline CDR1 is PRHDT and CDR2 FYEKMQ (reference sequence). This chain's CDR3 is CASSWYASPSYNEQFF. CDR3 sequence (DNA): TGTGCCAGCAGTTGGTATGCGTCCCCCTCCTACAATGAGCAGTTCTTC.